This TCR beta chain was sequenced during a study of T cells in Graves' hyperthyroidism and ophthalmopathy (dated by TCRdb to about 2019). At the level of the whole study: Peripheral blood samples were taken at the time of initial diagnosis, prior to any treatment. An independent validation cohort of 18 to 20 hyperthyroidism patients and 15 or so patients who later progressed to ophthalmopathy tested prospective prediction of ophthalmopathy. The 95 to 100 discovery patients were randomly divided into training and test sets at a 7:3 ratio. After sampling, hyperthyroidism patients received methimazole starting at 30 mg daily, and ophthalmopathy patients received high-dose intravenous methylprednisolone. In several Graves' hyperthyroidism patients, the study also compared T-cell repertoires from thyroid tissue with T-cell repertoires from blood. TCR Vbeta CDR3 sequencing of some 140 peripheral blood samples (under 45 ophthalmopathy, roughly 74 hyperthyroidism and roughly 17 progressor patients) is reported in the paper. To identify TCR V-J signatures that set the groups apart, the researchers used a discovery cohort of 100 patients, made up of around 42 with Graves' ophthalmopathy and some 60 with stable Graves' hyperthyroidism. Overall results and qualifications from the work: No statistical method was used to set the sample size in advance, and investigators knew the group allocation. A model built on a 13 V-J signature distinguished ophthalmopathy from stable hyperthyroidism, reaching 85% to 90% sensitivity and about 81% specificity in cross-validation and 80%/75% in testing. During validation, the model predicted progression to ophthalmopathy a median of around 7 months ahead of onset, with more than 55% sensitivity and under 85% specificity. Most expanded thyroid clonotypes (frequency above 0.001) were also detected in blood, suggesting blood repertoires may reflect thyroid immune responses.

Amplification of TCR beta CDR3 regions was carried out from RNA transcripts. A first-round RT-PCR of the TCR CDR3 used the HTBI primer set with the Qiagen OneStep RT-PCR kit. Libraries were constructed in a second round of multiplex PCR, after which size selection and purification were carried out. Paired-end sequencing of the libraries was performed with 100 bp reads on an Illumina HiSeq2000. For the original study's pipeline: SOAPnuke was used to process the raw data, with reads discarded if the reads contained adapters or uncalled bases, had a mean Phred below 15, or lacked an exact constant-primer or identifier match. COPE v1.2.5 was used to merge the high-quality paired reads, and each unique nucleotide sequence was defined as a clonotype. Clonotypes were aligned to IMGT TRBV, TRBD and TRBJ reference segments using MiTCR v1.1. The analysis was restricted to V-J combinations with a frequency above 0.0001, which together covered just over 98% of the repertoires. A TCS score was defined as the ratio of F50 (clonal expansion) to E x V (chaos), with BLOSUM62-based TCRdist applied between CDR3 peptides within each V-J. Welch's t-statistics and random forest reduced several hundred V-J features to roughly 13, which were used in a naive Bayes classifier (R e1071). Using fastp at Q25 and MiXCR, TCRdb reprocessed the public reads and kept productive beta chains. A single entry per CDR3 protein holds the most common genes and DNA from its merged rows. The V and J calls and clone size are TCRdb's, not the authors'. The sample data list nearly 600,000 distinct CDR3 sequences, and roughly 13% of these were observed just once. 5.8% of the sample belongs to the ten largest clones.

This clonotype was counted many times. This clone's antigen is unknown. No much larger clonotype is one base removed from it; base qualities were not supplied. The cysteine opens and the phenylalanine closes a CDR3 of 15 amino acids. The sequence is cut down to CDR3 DNA, 45 bases in frame from base 1. Per the germline V gene, SGHTA is the CDR1 and FQGNSA is the CDR2. Between the V and J ends, shortened by 1 base and 6 bases respectively, the junction contains 16 bases. Hyperthyroidism patients were newly diagnosed, with disease duration under 2 months, and aged 18 to 65 years. Patients with uncontrolled infections, other autoimmune diseases, pregnancy or lactation were excluded. Clinical symptoms, serum thyroxine and TRAb, thyroid ultrasound, and orbital computed tomography formed the basis for the diagnoses. For progressor patients, blood was drawn at the first diagnosis of hyperthyroidism, before any ophthalmopathy symptoms had appeared. Ficoll-Paque density gradient centrifugation was used to isolate PBMCs from around 10 ml of fresh peripheral blood. Progressor patients were first diagnosed with Graves' hyperthyroidism and then developed ophthalmopathy during follow-up. Total RNA was extracted with Trizol reagent, and quality was checked on an Agilent 2100 Bioanalyzer.

Input material: blood. The receptor was derived from a woman under 40 with Graves' hyperthyroidism that later progressed to Graves' ophthalmopathy. In this chain, TRBV7-2 is recombined with TRBJ2-7, with the D gene too uncertain to name. The CDR3 loop reads CASSLVTPPSSEQYF. The bases read TGTGCCAGCAGCTTAGTAACCCCCCCCTCTAGCGAGCAGTACTTC.